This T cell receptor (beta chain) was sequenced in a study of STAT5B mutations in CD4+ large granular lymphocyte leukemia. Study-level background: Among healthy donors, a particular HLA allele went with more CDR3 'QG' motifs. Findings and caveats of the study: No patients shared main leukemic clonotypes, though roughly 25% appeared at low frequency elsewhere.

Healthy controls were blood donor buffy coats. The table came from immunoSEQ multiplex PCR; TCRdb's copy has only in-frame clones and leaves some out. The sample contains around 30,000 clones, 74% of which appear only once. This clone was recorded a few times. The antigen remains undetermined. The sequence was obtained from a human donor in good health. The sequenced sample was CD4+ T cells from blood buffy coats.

CDR3 residues: CASSKGREAFF. DNA for the CDR3: TGTGCCAGTAGCAAGGGGCGCGAAGCTTTCTTT. The rearrangement joins TRBV27 to TRBJ1-1; D perhaps matches TRBD1 (5 bases). Deletions cut 9 bases from V and 8 bases from J, with 13 bases between. Germline V gene sequence: CDR1 MNHEY, CDR2 SMNVEV (reference sequence). CDR3 length: 11 residues.